What follows are 25 T cell receptor beta chains derived from one specimen sequenced in a study of blood T cells in healthy people across ages. With a J-beta primer mix and a sample-barcoded 5' primer, a second PCR ran about 6 to 11 cycles. TCRdb re-derived calls from the 5' RACE reads in MiXCR, one entry per CDR3 protein. Altogether hundreds of thousands of distinct CDR3 sequences are present, around 43% being singletons, with the ten largest covering approximately 20%. The specimen was blood. The source of these receptors is a man in his sixties in good health.

This clonotype came up a few times. V and J are TRBV15 and TRBJ2-5; D tentatively reads TRBD1 or TRBD2 (5 bases each). Germline V lookup: CDR1 LNHNV, CDR2 YYDKDF (reference sequence). This CDR3 spans 15 amino acids. V dropped 1 base and J dropped 2 bases, with 11 bases sitting between them. The CDR3 sequence: CATSRVPGRQETQYF. DNA of the CDR3: TGTGCCACCAGCAGAGTCCCGGGACGGCAAGAGACCCAGTACTTC. The variable domain in full, with the rest retrieved from reference TRBV15 and TRBJ2-5, is DAMVIQNPRYQVTQFGKPVTLSCSQTLNHNVMYWYQQKSSQAPKLLFHYYDKDFNNEADTPDNFQSRRPNTSFCFLDIRSPGLGDTAMYLCATSRVPGRQETQYFGPGTRLLVL.

The chain joins TRBV24-1 to TRBJ2-2; no clear D. The germline V gene encodes CDR1 KGHDR and CDR2 SFDVKD. The CDR3 has 16 residues. Trimming took off 2 bases at V and 4 bases at J, with 13 bases between the two ends. CDR3 amino acids: CATSDSWAVGTGELFF. For the CDR3, the DNA is TGTGCCACCAGTGATTCCTGGGCCGTGGGCACCGGGGAGCTGTTTTTT.

The chain couples TRBV10-3 to TRBJ1-2, with 7 nucleotides matching TRBD1. The germline CDR1 and CDR2 sequences are ENHRY and SYGVKD. CDR3 length equals 16 residues. The junction had 20 bases not matched to a gene; V was cut back by 8 bases and J by 8 bases. The CDR3 region is CAIRSEGTANAGGYTF. The DNA of the CDR3 is TGTGCCATCCGCTCGGAAGGGACAGCCAACGCGGGGGGCTACACCTTC.

DNA for the CDR3: TGTGCCAGCAGCTTGCAGGGGACTGGGAGCTACGAGCAGTACTTC. This codes for CASSLQGTGSYEQYF. This chain uses TRBV7-2 with TRBJ2-7, with D perhaps assigned TRBD1 or TRBD2 (6 bases each). Germline CDR1 is SGHTA and CDR2 is FQGNSA. This CDR3 spans 15 amino acids. V lost 3 bases to trimming and J lost 3 bases, with 15 bases between them.

A remark on this clonotype: One junction end does not reproduce the germline sequence, and a read error may be involved. The chain is built from TRBV7-9 and TRBJ2-6; TRBD2 matches 9 bases. The CDR3 is 18 residues long. Germline CDR1 and CDR2: SEHNR and FQNEAQ (reference sequence). CDR3 DNA sequence: TGTGCCAGCAGCCTAGCCGGACTAGCGCCCTCTGGGGCCAACGTCCTGACTTTC. Amino acids: CASSLAGLAPSGANVLTF. Full variable domain (remainder filled in from reference TRBV7-9 and TRBJ2-6): DTGVSQNPRHKITKRGQNVTFRCDPISEHNRLYWYRQTLGQGPEFLTYFQNEAQLEKSRLLSDRFSAERPKGSFSTLEIQRTEQGDSAMYLCASSLAGLAPSGANVLTFGAGSRLTVL.

To note about this clonotype: At one end, the junction sequence differs from germline, possibly due to a read error. V is TRBV27 and J is TRBJ2-7, with D possibly matching TRBD1 (6 bases). Germline CDR1 reads MNHEY; CDR2 reads SMNVEV (reference sequence). CDR3 size: 14 residues. The CDR3 DNA sequence: TGTGACAGCAGTTTTAGCGACAGGAGTGACGAGCAGTACTTC. Its translation: CDSSFSDRSDEQYF.

This clonotype was observed a handful of times. The CDR3 loop reads CSVQGLAGAKGSYNEQFF. The CDR3 DNA sequence: TGCAGCGTACAGGGGCTAGCGGGGGCCAAAGGCTCCTACAATGAGCAGTTCTTC. J is TRBJ2-1 and V is TRBV29-1; 10 bases line up with TRBD2. Trimming removed 6 bases from V and 0 bases from J; junction bases left unmatched: 14. CDR1 SQVTM and CDR2 ANQGSEA come from the germline V gene. The CDR3 has 18 residues.

The chain recombines TRBV11-1 with TRBJ1-1; 7 nucleotides match TRBD1. Germline V gene sequence: CDR1 SGHAT, CDR2 FQDESV (reference sequence). The CDR3 length is 12 residues. After removal of 1 base from V and 8 bases from J, the junction contained 1 base not matched to a gene. The CDR3 coding sequence is TGTGCCAGCAGCTTAGGGACAGGAGAAGCTTTCTTT. Amino acids: CASSLGTGEAFF.

This clonotype was counted only a few times. The chain uses TRBV4-1 and TRBJ2-3, with TRBD1 identical over 9 bases. V was pared by 6 bases and J by 5 bases, with 9 bases of the junction left unmatched. Germline CDR1 is MGHRA and CDR2 is YSYEKL. The CDR3 consists of 15 residues. The CDR3 spells CASRDGQGLLDTQYF. The CDR3 region has the DNA TGCGCCAGCAGGGACGGACAGGGGTTGTTAGATACGCAGTATTTT.

Comments on this clonotype: Its ends do not fully match the called genes, so a read error is possible. V is TRBV6-2 or TRBV6-3 and J is TRBJ2-1; either TRBD1 or TRBD2 may supply D (5 bases each). The CDR3 extends over 16 amino acids. Germline values: CDR1 MNHEY, CDR2 SVGEGT. CDR3 coding DNA: TGTGTCAGCAGCTCATCTCCGGGGACCGCACACCATGAGCAGTTCTTC. Protein sequence: CVSSSSPGTAHHEQFF.

This clonotype was picked up a small number of times. The J gene is TRBJ1-4, the V gene TRBV25-1; no clear D gene. Deletions cut 4 bases from V and 0 bases from J, with 6 bases between. Germline CDR1 and CDR2: MGHDK and SYGVNS. The CDR3 covers 14 residues. The CDR3 region has the DNA TGTGCCAGCAGTGCGGCGGCAACTAATGAAAAACTGTTTTTT. Its protein product is CASSAAATNEKLFF.

The rearrangement joins TRBV7-2 to TRBJ2-5, with 11 nucleotides matching TRBD2. The CDR3 extends over 15 amino acids. Trimming at V came to 5 bases and at J to 2 bases, leaving 4 bases not matched to a gene. Germline CDR1 reads SGHTA; CDR2 reads FQGNSA. The CDR3 region has the DNA TGTGCCAGCAGCCCACTAGCGGGGGAACAAGAGACCCAGTACTTC. Translation gives CASSPLAGEQETQYF.

This chain joins TRBV7-2 and TRBJ2-7; TRBD2 might be the D (6 bases). Germline-derived CDR1 and CDR2 are SGHTA and FQGNSA. The CDR3 has 15 amino acids. Trimming took 6 bases from V and 0 from J, leaving 15 bases between them. The CDR3 DNA is TGTGCCAGCAGTCCCACTGGAGGGAGCTCCTACGAGCAGTACTTC. This sequence encodes CASSPTGGSSYEQYF.

The chain links TRBV7-6 to TRBJ2-5; D call uncertain. Germline CDR1 SGHVS, CDR2 FNYEAQ. The CDR3 runs 13 residues. The V end lost 0 bases, the J end lost 5 bases, and 7 bases lay between the germline ends. CDR3 nucleotides: TGTGCCAGCAGCTTAGCAATGGGGGAGACCCAGTACTTC. Its protein is CASSLAMGETQYF.

Here the CDR3 reads CASRKDIQWTQYF. CDR3 in DNA: TGCGCCAGCAGAAAAGATATTCAGTGGACCCAGTACTTC. J is TRBJ2-5 and V is TRBV5-1; D ambiguous. Looked up from germline, CDR1 is SGHRS and CDR2 is YFSETQ. The CDR3 runs 13 residues. Trimming pared 5 bases from V and 7 bases from J, leaving 15 bases between.

The rearrangement links TRBV30 to TRBJ1-1; D is perhaps TRBD1 (6 bases). Germline assignment: CDR1 GTSNPN and CDR2 SVGIG (reference sequence). This CDR3 has 12 amino acids. With 5 bases removed from V and 8 bases from J, the gap between germline ends came to 15 bases. The CDR3: CAWRGGSWEAFF. The CDR3 DNA is TGTGCCTGGCGTGGGGGCTCCTGGGAAGCTTTCTTT.

The chain employs TRBV20-1 and TRBJ2-4; D call uncertain. The germline CDR1 and CDR2 sequences are DFQATT and SNEGSKA (reference sequence). V lost 1 base, J lost 0 bases, and 10 bases lay in between. The CDR3 totals 15 residues. CDR3 sequence (DNA): TGCAGTGCTAGAGCGCCTGTACTAGCCAAAAACATTCAGTACTTC. It translates to CSARAPVLAKNIQYF.

This clonotype was seen a few times. The V and J genes are TRBV6-5 and TRBJ2-5; 7 bases match TRBD2. Per the germline V gene, CDR1 is MNHEY and CDR2 is SVGAGI. The CDR3 is 10 residues long. After removal of 10 bases from V and 5 bases from J, the junction contained 1 base not matched to a gene. The CDR3 DNA reads as TGTGCCACCGGGGGGGAGACCCAGTACTTC. Its translation: CATGGETQYF.

The chain recombines TRBV20-1 with TRBJ2-5; perhaps TRBD2 as D (6 bases). This CDR3 has 14 amino acids. Germline V gene sequence: CDR1 DFQATT, CDR2 SNEGSKA (reference sequence). V was clipped by 0 bases and J by 4 bases, with 12 bases between them. CDR3 DNA: TGCAGTGCTAGAGATGATTGGAGGGGAGAGACCCAGTACTTC. Its translation is CSARDDWRGETQYF.

The rearrangement uses TRBV5-1 and TRBJ2-7, with a weak D call TRBD2 (6 bases). The germline V gene encodes CDR1 SGHRS and CDR2 YFSETQ. The CDR3 loop spans 12 amino acids. V was cut by 4 bases and J by 6 bases, with 11 bases left in between. DNA for the CDR3: TGCGCCAGCAGCGGTGCGGGGCTCGAGCAGTACTTC. Its protein is CASSGAGLEQYF.

This chain joins TRBV20-1 and TRBJ1-1; no reliable D call. Per the germline V gene, CDR1 is DFQATT and CDR2 is SNEGSKA (reference sequence). The CDR3 spans 8 residues. CDR3 sequence reads: CGNTEAFF. The DNA for the CDR3 is TGCGGGAACACTGAAGCTTTCTTT.

The CDR3 spells CASSADGSNQPQHF. The CDR3 DNA reads TGTGCCAGCAGTGCGGACGGATCCAATCAGCCCCAGCATTTT. This rearrangement joins TRBV2 to TRBJ1-5; no reliable D call. CDR1 is SNHLY and CDR2 is FYNNEI in the germline V gene. The CDR3 covers 14 residues. The V end was cut by 4 bases, the J end by 3 bases, with 10 bases between.

Note on this clonotype: A single base separates this from a much larger clone, so it may be a read error. The CDR3 region has the DNA TGTGCCACCAGCAGAAATGGGGGGGAGAACAATCAGCCCCAGCATTTT. Amino acid sequence: CATSRNGGENNQPQHF. V is TRBV15 and J is TRBJ1-5, with D possibly matching TRBD1 (5 bases). CDR3 length: 16 amino acids. CDR1 is LNHNV and CDR2 is YYDKDF in the germline V gene (reference sequence). V shed 2 bases and J shed 3 bases, with 14 bases lying between them.

The chain recombines TRBV7-2 with TRBJ2-3; 9 bases line up with TRBD2. The length of the CDR3 is 16 residues. CDR1 SGHTA and CDR2 FQGNSA come from the germline V gene. V lost 2 bases to trimming and J lost 4 bases; unmatched junction nucleotides: 7. The CDR3 coding sequence is TGTGCCAGCAGCTTATACGGCGGGGGGGCTGCAGATACGCAGTATTTT. Protein product: CASSLYGGGAADTQYF.

This clonotype was seen at least ten times. V gene TRBV20-1 combines with J gene TRBJ2-7; 11 nucleotides match TRBD1. CDR3 length: 14 residues. V trimming: 5 bases; J trimming: 7 bases; junction bases outside the gene matches: 10. Germline CDR1 DFQATT, CDR2 SNEGSKA (reference sequence). The CDR3 spells CSAPPGTGGREQYF. The CDR3 DNA reads as TGCAGTGCTCCCCCAGGGACAGGGGGTCGGGAGCAGTACTTC.